These 3 T cell receptor beta chains were sequenced from one sample in a study of vaccination and CD4 T cells after COVID-19. These receptors' targets are unknown. Treatment described: approximately 10-day PBMC culture with coronavirus spike peptide pools or control peptides (ViraFEST assay). Sequencing of cultured CD4+ T cell DNA used the Oncomine TCR Beta short-read assay. TCRdb recomputed calls from the PCR reads with MiXCR, one row per CDR3 protein. The sample lists about 25,000 distinct CDR3 sequences, roughly 50% occurring once. The sequenced material came from CD4+ T cells from blood, cultured in vitro. Receptor source: a human donor who had recovered from COVID-19.

This clonotype was counted a single time. The V and J genes are TRBV19 and TRBJ1-6, with TRBD1 matching 9 bases. The V gene's germline CDR1 is LNHDA and CDR2 SQIVND (reference sequence). The CDR3 extends over 16 amino acids. V shed 5 bases and J 7 bases; nucleotides not matched to a gene: 9. CDR3 in amino acids: CASSDTGGRWNSPLHF. The DNA for the CDR3 is TGTGCCAGTAGTGATACAGGGGGCAGGTGGAATTCACCCCTCCACTTT.

This clonotype has more than one count but fewer than ten. This CDR3 reads CATSDSGGARTDTQYF. CDR3 coding DNA: TGTGCCACCAGTGACTCAGGAGGGGCGCGCACAGATACGCAGTATTTT. The chain recombines TRBV24-1 with TRBJ2-3; perhaps TRBD2 as D (6 bases). The length of the CDR3 is 16 residues. Trimming removed 4 bases from V and 1 base from J, with 14 bases in between. Germline V gives CDR1 KGHDR, CDR2 SFDVKD.

The chain carries TRBV6-5 and TRBJ2-3; weak D call: TRBD2 (5 bases). The CDR3 sequence is 13 residues long. Germline CDR1 reads MNHEY; CDR2 reads SVGAGI. V lost 2 bases and J lost 3, with 6 bases in between. The CDR3 sequence: CASSYPGTDTQYF. CDR3 nucleotide sequence: TGTGCCAGCAGTTACCCGGGGACAGATACGCAGTATTTT.